Following are 5 T cell receptor beta chains from one sample sequenced in a study of beta chain features in type 1 diabetes. Sequenced material consisted of expressed TCRB transcripts (all of the isolated RNA was reverse transcribed). Produced via immunoSEQ multiplex PCR; TCRdb's table is partial and in-frame only. The sample has fewer than 400,000 clones, around 9.3% seen once. Antigen specificity for these receptors is unknown. Study-wide findings and caveats: Moderately but significantly shorter TCRB CDR3s were found in Type 1 diabetes patients in all four CD4+ subsets.

What was sequenced was central memory CD4+ T cells from blood. All receptors derive from a young man with type 1 diabetes.

This clone was counted ten times or more. The chain joins TRBV7-2 to TRBJ2-5; D not certain. Germline lookup yields CDR1 SGHTA and CDR2 FQGNSA. This CDR3 spans 12 amino acids. The ends were cut back, 1 base at V and 2 bases at J, with 2 bases in the middle. In DNA, the CDR3 is TGTGCCAGCAGCTTAGAACAAGAGACCCAGTACTTC. This codes for CASSLEQETQYF.

V usage is TRBV6-5 and J usage is TRBJ2-7, with TRBD1 identical over 7 bases. Germline V gene data show CDR1 as MNHEY and CDR2 as SVGAGI. The CDR3 runs to 15 residues. Unmatched junction bases numbered 11, after V lost 6 bases and J lost 3 bases. The DNA for the CDR3 is TGTGCCAGCAGAACGAGGATAGGGGGCTTCTACGAGCAGTACTTC. Translating gives CASRTRIGGFYEQYF.

This clone was observed a few times. The chain combines TRBV18 with TRBJ2-1, with D unclear. This CDR3 is 13 amino acids long. The germline V gene encodes CDR1 KGHSH and CDR2 LQKENI. V was shortened by 3 bases and J by 15 bases, with 18 bases between the two germline ends. The CDR3 nucleotides are TGTGCCAGCTCACCTCTTGAAGCCTCCGAATCGTTCTTC. It encodes CASSPLEASESFF.

About this clone: This sample also contains other DNA sequences that code for the same CDR3. The genes are TRBV7-9 and TRBJ2-3, with unresolved D. The ends were cut back, 5 bases at V and 5 bases at J, with 8 bases in the middle. CDR1 and CDR2 from the germline V gene are SEHNR and FQNEAQ (reference sequence). There are 12 residues in the CDR3. The CDR3 region is CASSLSGDTQYF. CDR3 coding DNA: TGTGCCAGCAGCCTCTCGGGAGATACGCAGTATTTT.

This CDR3 reads CASSLVVTASTNEKLFF. The CDR3 region has the DNA TGCGCCAGCAGCTTAGTCGTTACAGCCTCAACTAATGAAAAACTGTTTTTT. The chain has TRBV5-1 and TRBJ1-4; unclear D gene. Looked up from germline, CDR1 is SGHRS and CDR2 is YFSETQ. The CDR3 contains 17 residues. Trimming took 2 bases from V and 0 from J, leaving 14 bases between them.